This TCR beta chain was captured in a study of shared clonotypes between healthy human individuals (dated by TCRdb to 2018 to 2021). Study-wide context: The cohort included three men and a couple of women between 18 and 49 years of age. For each donor, CD4 naive and CD4 memory were each given three plates, CD8 naive was given two plates, and CD8 memory was given one plate. The study deeply sequenced blood TCR repertoires of five healthy adults to estimate repertoire size and the extent of clonotype sharing between individuals. To increase sequencing depth and limit assay-specific biases, different laboratories used diverse techniques to prepare libraries and sequence TCR repertoires. Per donor, leukapheresis produced somewhere between about 0.85 and 10 billion PBMCs. The investigation overall reported the following: Rarefaction of sorted-subset datasets indicated incomplete sequencing despite the large sequencing depth. Based on pairwise subsampling, the degree of clonotype sharing among donors was expected to be affected by sequencing depth. When a few donors were compared, the shared fraction of clonotypes was roughly 4.8% for naive CD4, 3.5% to 4% for naive CD8, roughly 2.5% for memory CD4, and roughly 0.4% for memory CD8. Naive subsets generally had larger estimated clonotype richness than memory subsets. Clonotypes shared by all four sorted-subset donors showed higher generation probabilities than non-shared clonotypes. Sampling was restricted to blood, and TCR repertoires in tissues likely differ from the TCR repertoires found in blood. The small number of donors limited the genetic and exposure-history diversity represented.

With respect to this clone: Its antigen is not yet known. No much larger clonotype is one base removed from it; base qualities were not supplied.

Using the deep immunoSEQ assay, TCR CDR3 regions were amplified from genomic DNA by multiplex PCR. Genomic DNA extracted from each cell subset was distributed evenly over all wells of several immunoSEQ 96-well plates, and each plate served as one replicate. For sorted subsets, each replicate PCR was loaded with about 0.2 ug genomic DNA, equivalent to about 30,000 T cell genomes. Purified libraries were quantified with a Qubit 3.0 fluorometer, sized on a Bioanalyzer 2100, and re-quantified with the KAPA Library Quantification kit. Every immunoSEQ 96-well plate was sequenced on a dedicated single-read 150-cycle Illumina NextSeq 550 flow cell. On the authors' methods: Because the immunoSEQ output included only junctional sequences and no quality scores, the filtering could not be the same as the filtering used for full-length reads. To assign V/J genes and CDR3, sequences were annotated against IMGT germline references using PyIR, a Python wrapper for IgBLAST v1.9. Reads were removed for weak V/J assignments (E-value above 1e-6), missing CDR3, stop codons, out-of-frame junctions, or ambiguous translated residues. A V3J clonotype was defined by an identical inferred V gene, J gene, and CDR3 amino acid sequence. The percentage overlap between two repertoires was calculated by dividing the number of shared unique clonotypes by the size of the smaller repertoire. Three approaches were used to assess repertoire richness: RTK rarefaction, the Chao1 estimator, and Recon v2.1 estimates of unobserved clonotypes. Generation probabilities were computed with OLGA for all TCRbeta clonotypes obtained by the gDNA method from several donors. TCRdb limited this immuneACCESS table to in-frame rearrangements with V and J called. A share of clones is missing; checked studies link under half to unresolved V genes, and the rest is unexplained. V, J and clone size are taken as reported in that table, and D and trimming were inferred from the DNA itself. In all, the sample holds roughly 2 million clones, and approximately 94% of those were seen once. The ten largest clones add up to 1.1% of the sample.

CD8 naive samples were obtained by positive selection for CCR7 among CD45RO-negative cells, yielding a CD45RA+CCR7+ population from which TemRA cells were excluded. The donors were healthy, HIV-negative adults who had no recently reported acute infections or vaccinations. Every donor was a Caucasian adult living in Nashville, Tennessee, USA. Blood was obtained by leukapheresis, after which PBMCs were separated by Ficoll-Histopaque density gradient centrifugation and cryopreserved in liquid nitrogen vapor phase. Purity and quantity of every magnetically sorted T cell population were checked by analytical flow cytometry. Genomic DNA was isolated from each sorted fraction and quantified by UV absorbance on a Nanodrop 2000c. Cut back by 4 bases and 1 base, the V and J ends lie 17 bases apart. CDR1 SGHDT and CDR2 YYEEEE are derived from the germline V gene. Including the terminal cysteine and phenylalanine, the CDR3 comprises 16 residues. Of all the DNA, just the CDR3 is kept, 48 bases in frame from base 1.

The V and J segments used are TRBV5-6 and TRBJ1-1; the D gene is possibly TRBD1, with 5 bases matching. The clonotype comes from a man between 18 and 35 years old in good health. Specimen: naive CD8+ T cells sorted from blood. The cell subset or site tag for this specimen amounts to: CD45RA+CCR7+. This receptor carries the CDR3 CASSTYIGTANTEAFF. In nucleotide form, the sequence is TGTGCCAGCAGCACCTACATAGGGACGGCGAACACTGAAGCTTTCTTT.